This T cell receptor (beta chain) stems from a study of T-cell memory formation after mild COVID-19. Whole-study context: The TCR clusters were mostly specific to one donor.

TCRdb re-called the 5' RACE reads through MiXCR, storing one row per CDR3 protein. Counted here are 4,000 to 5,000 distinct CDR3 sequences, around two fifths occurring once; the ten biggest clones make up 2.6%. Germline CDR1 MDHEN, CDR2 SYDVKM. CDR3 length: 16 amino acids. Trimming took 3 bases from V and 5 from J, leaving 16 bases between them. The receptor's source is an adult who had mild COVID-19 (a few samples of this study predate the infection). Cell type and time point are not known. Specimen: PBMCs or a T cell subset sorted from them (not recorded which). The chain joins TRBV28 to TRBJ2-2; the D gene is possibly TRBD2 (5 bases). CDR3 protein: CASSFGLSMGTGELFF. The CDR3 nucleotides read TGTGCCAGCAGTTTTGGACTCTCAATGGGGACCGGGGAGCTGTTTTTT.